The entry below describes one T cell receptor beta chain. Its target is not known. These data are taken from a study of T cell responses to AZD1222 COVID-19 vaccine. Study-level results: Possibly, clonal diversity was underestimated; donors were largely white British and included more females. Spike as a whole was targeted by vaccine-associated CD4 TCRs, dominant at 160-218 and 743-854.

The CDR3 runs to 16 residues. Germline CDR1 is SGHRS and CDR2 is YFSETQ. V gave up 0 bases and J gave up 2 bases, with 14 bases separating them. Only in-frame clones appear in the TCRdb table, and some are missing; sequencing was by immunoSEQ multiplex PCR. This sample has some 93,000 clones; roughly 90% occur once, and the top ten carry roughly 12%. This TCR derives from an adult who received the AZD1222 COVID-19 vaccine. Sequencing was performed on peripheral blood, taken 28 days after the second AZD1222 dose. The chain is built from TRBV5-1 and TRBJ2-5, with D perhaps TRBD1 (5 bases). CDR3 in DNA: TGCGCCAGCAGCTTGGCCACCCCAGGGCAACAAGAGACCCAGTACTTC. This codes for CASSLATPGQQETQYF.